Sequencing of this TCR beta chain was carried out in a study of T cells after posttransplantation cyclophosphamide. Study findings and constraints: After PTCy, TRB diversity resembled that of CNI/methotrexate controls. Skin or GI-infiltrating T cells shared few TRB sequences with blood. Later post-transplant blood repertoires were often dominated by donor CD8+ memory clones.

The V gene's germline CDR1 is MNHEY and CDR2 SMNVEV (reference sequence). This CDR3 spans 15 amino acids. The V end lost 5 bases, the J end lost 1 base, and 14 bases lay between the germline ends. Profiling relied on immunoSEQ multiplex PCR, and the TCRdb table lists in-frame clones only, not all of them. This sample has 45,000 to 65,000 clones, with 70% to 90% found just once. This clone was counted a single time. Its antigen is not identified. This receptor was taken from a man aged 25-40 years with a blood cancer, CMV-positive, and with a related stem cell donor. Sequencing used PBMCs. This chain joins TRBV27 and TRBJ2-5; D remains unclear. This CDR3 reads CASSPLASIQETQYF. The DNA of the CDR3 is TGTGCCAGCAGTCCCCTGGCCAGTATCCAAGAGACCCAGTACTTC.